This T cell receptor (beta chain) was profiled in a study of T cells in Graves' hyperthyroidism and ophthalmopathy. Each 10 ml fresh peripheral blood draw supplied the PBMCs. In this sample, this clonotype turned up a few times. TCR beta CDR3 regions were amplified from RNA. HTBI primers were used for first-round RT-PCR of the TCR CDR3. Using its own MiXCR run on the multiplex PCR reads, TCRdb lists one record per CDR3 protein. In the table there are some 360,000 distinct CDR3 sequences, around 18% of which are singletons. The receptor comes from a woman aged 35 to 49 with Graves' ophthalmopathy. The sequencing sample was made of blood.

The CDR3 sequence is CASSLDWVWYF. In nucleotides, the CDR3 is TGTGCCAGCAGCTTAGATTGGGTTTGGTACTTC. V and J are TRBV11-2 and TRBJ2-7; unclear D gene. Germline lookup yields CDR1 SGHAT and CDR2 FQNNGV. This CDR3 is built from 11 residues. Trimming shortened V by 0 bases and J by 12 bases, and 9 bases separated the two germline ends. Filled out from reference TRBV11-2 and TRBJ2-7, the complete variable domain reads EAGVAQSPRYKIIEKRQSVAFWCNPISGHATLYWYQQILGQGPKLLIQFQNNGVVDDSQLPKDRFSAERLKGVDSTLKIQPAKLEDSAVYLCASSLDWVWYFGPGTRLTVT.